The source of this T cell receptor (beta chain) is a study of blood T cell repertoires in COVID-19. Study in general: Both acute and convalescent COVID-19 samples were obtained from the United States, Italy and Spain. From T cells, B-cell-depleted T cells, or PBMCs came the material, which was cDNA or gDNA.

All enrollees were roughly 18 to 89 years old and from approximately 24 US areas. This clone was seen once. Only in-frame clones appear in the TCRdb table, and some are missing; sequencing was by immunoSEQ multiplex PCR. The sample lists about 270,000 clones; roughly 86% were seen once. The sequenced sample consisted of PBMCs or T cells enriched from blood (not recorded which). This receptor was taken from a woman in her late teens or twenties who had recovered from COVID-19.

CDR3 protein: CASSLGSGTGYYEQYF. The CDR3 DNA is TGTGCCAGCAGCTTAGGGTCCGGGACTGGTTACTACGAGCAGTACTTC. This chain joins TRBV13 and TRBJ2-7, with a possible D match to TRBD2 (6 bases). The ends were cut back, 0 bases at V and 3 bases at J, with 15 bases in the middle. The CDR3 is 16 residues long. The germline CDR1 and CDR2 sequences are PRHDT and FYEKMQ (reference sequence).